This record looks at one TCR beta chain sequence and its context. The target antigen is unknown. V lost 0 bases to trimming and J lost 7 bases, with 9 bases between them. In germline, CDR1 is LNHDA, CDR2 SQIVND (reference sequence). This CDR3 has 13 residues. The data derive from a study of early stage breast cancer tumors. Study context: Most invasive tumors, about 75% of the 16, were ER+/PR+/HER2-. Among around twelve ER+/PR+/HER2- tumors, eight were ductal, four lobular.

Study-wide results and caveats: Tumors had about 2.5-fold higher T cell density and higher clonality than adjacent normal breast tissue. Tumor and normal breast were distinguished via blood comparison in about 90% of the 16 patients.

The method was immunoSEQ multiplex PCR; TCRdb's version includes in-frame clones alone and lacks a portion of them. The sample records over 13,000 clones, approximately 81% being singletons. Sequences were obtained from normal breast tissue next to the tumor. This sequence originates from a person aged 45 to 60 with breast cancer. This rearrangement joins TRBV19 to TRBJ2-5; tentative D call: TRBD1 (7 bases). CDR3 residues: CASSIDRGATQYF. Here the CDR3 DNA reads TGTGCCAGTAGTATAGACAGGGGGGCGACCCAGTACTTC.